The present entry profiles one T cell receptor (beta chain) with its context. Its target is unknown. V gave up 4 bases and J gave up 1 base; unmatched junction bases: 2. Germline assignment: CDR1 PRHDT and CDR2 FYEKMQ (reference sequence). This CDR3 spans 14 amino acids. PCR used 60 Vbeta primers and 13 Jbeta primers. Clones were read by immunoSEQ multiplex PCR, and TCRdb kept only the in-frame ones, dropping some. Seen in this sample are 150,000 or so clones; the ten most common clones hold around 1.4%. This sample stems from a study of cytomegalovirus exposure and HLA in healthy donors. Study results and caveats: The Asian-associated ancestry cluster reportedly had fewer N-insertions than the approximately 690-donor mean in a later analysis.

Sampled while nominally healthy, donors likely had unrecorded immune exposures. The sequence was collected from an older woman in good health and CMV-seronegative. The sequenced sample was PBMCs. This sequence joins TRBV13 and TRBJ1-1; 8 nucleotides line up with TRBD1. The CDR3 region is CASSSGTGNTEAFF. The CDR3 DNA follows: TGTGCCAGCAGCTCCGGGACAGGGAACACTGAAGCTTTCTTT. The variable domain in full, with the rest retrieved from reference TRBV13 and TRBJ1-1, is AAGVIQSPRHLIKEKRETATLKCYPIPRHDTVYWYQQGPGQDPQFLISFYEKMQSDKGSIPDRFSAQQFSDYHSELNMSSLELGDSALYFCASSSGTGNTEAFFGQGTRLTVV.